A single sample is the source of the 17 T cell receptor beta chains below, sequenced in a study of blood T cells in healthy people across ages. Through a sample-barcoded 5' primer and a J-beta primer mix, a second PCR was run for roughly 7 to 11 cycles. TCRdb re-analysed the 5' RACE reads in MiXCR, keeping a single row per CDR3 protein. The sample records about 730,000 distinct CDR3 sequences, about 42% being singletons. Sequenced: blood. The receptors were sampled from a woman aged 60 to 75 in good health.

J is TRBJ2-7 and V is TRBV28; TRBD2 is a possible D gene (6 bases). Trimming removed 8 bases from V and 6 bases from J, with 20 bases in between. The CDR3 is made up of 14 amino acids. Germline V gives CDR1 MDHEN, CDR2 SYDVKM. The CDR3 bases are TGTGCCAGCTACCCCAGCGGGCTAGAAGGCGAGCAGTACTTC. It is translated as CASYPSGLEGEQYF.

The rearrangement joins TRBV5-1 to TRBJ1-6; D call uncertain. Trimming shortened V by 0 bases and J by 5 bases, and 9 bases separated the two germline ends. Germline CDR1 reads SGHRS; CDR2 reads YFSETQ. The CDR3 consists of 15 residues. The DNA for the CDR3 is TGCGCCAGCAGCTTGGACAGTACTAATAATTCACCCCTCCACTTT. Amino acid sequence: CASSLDSTNNSPLHF. Drawing the rest from reference TRBV5-1 and TRBJ1-6, the complete variable domain is KAGVTQTPRYLIKTRGQQVTLSCSPISGHRSVSWYQQTPGQGLQFLFEYFSETQRNKGNFPGRFSGRQFSNSRSEMNVSTLELGDSALYLCASSLDSTNNSPLHFGNGTRLTVT.

This clonotype was seen just once. Because the CDR3 is missing its conserved closing phenylalanine or tryptophan, this is likely a read error. J is TRBJ2-4 and V is TRBV5-1; D might be TRBD1 or TRBD2, each matching 6 bases. The end of the DNA fits TRBJ2-7 better, so the J call may be wrong. Germline CDR1 SGHRS, CDR2 YFSETQ. The CDR3 contains 14 residues. The CDR3 protein is CASSLGSGGGEQYL. The CDR3 bases are TGCGCCAGCAGCTTGGGGAGCGGAGGGGGCGAGCAGTACCTC.

CDR3 amino acids: CAISERLAGGQVNNEQFF. The CDR3 DNA reads as TGTGCCATCAGTGAAAGGCTAGCGGGAGGGCAAGTAAACAATGAGCAGTTCTTC. The rearrangement uses TRBV10-3 and TRBJ2-1; TRBD2 matches at 12 bases. The CDR3 contains 18 residues. CDR1 and CDR2 from the germline V gene are ENHRY and SYGVKD. V shed 3 bases, J shed 5 bases, and the junction held 11 bases outside the gene matches.

The rearrangement uses TRBV12-3 or TRBV12-4 and TRBJ2-3; 7 bases are a match to TRBD2. After removal of 2 bases from V and 6 bases from J, the junction contained 5 bases not matched to a gene. The CDR3 is 14 amino acids. CDR3 coding DNA: TGTGCCAGCAGTTTATTGGTTAGCGGGGATACGCAGTATTTT. Protein: CASSLLVSGDTQYF.

The table lists this clonotype with a few counts. This chain links TRBV20-1 with TRBJ2-5; possibly TRBD1 or TRBD2 for D (5 bases each). This CDR3 has 12 residues. CDR1 and CDR2 (germline): DFQATT, SNEGSKA (reference sequence). The V end lost 1 base, the J end lost 4 bases, and 7 bases lay between the germline ends. CDR3 amino acids: CSARGGTETQYF. In DNA form, the CDR3 reads TGCAGTGCTAGAGGGGGGACAGAGACCCAGTACTTC.

The chain is built from TRBV20-1 and TRBJ2-1; weak D call: TRBD2 (6 bases). The J call may be wrong; the DNA end is better matched by TRBJ2-7. The CDR3 loop spans 12 amino acids. Germline CDR1 and CDR2: DFQATT and SNEGSKA (reference sequence). CDR3 sequence (DNA): TGCAGTACCGCGACGGGGACTTACGAGCAGTACTTC. Translating it yields CSTATGTYEQYF.

V gene TRBV5-5 combines with J gene TRBJ2-1; TRBD1 is a possible D gene (6 bases). The CDR3 is 15 amino acids. Germline V gene data show CDR1 as SGHKS and CDR2 as YYEKEE (reference sequence). Between the trimmed V and J ends, which lost 6 bases and 9 bases, there was a span of 22 bases. Written as DNA, the CDR3 is TGTGCCAGCACCCACCTGGCAGGGGCTTATGGTGAGCAGTTCTTC. Translated: CASTHLAGAYGEQFF.

CDR3 in amino acids: CATKQGARILDEQFF. The DNA of the CDR3 is TGTGCCACAAAGCAGGGGGCGCGGATTTTGGATGAGCAGTTCTTC. The chain carries TRBV15 and TRBJ2-1; 8 bases fit TRBD1. The trim removed 9 bases at V and 8 bases at J, leaving 15 bases unmatched. CDR1 is LNHNV, CDR2 YYDKDF, per germline (reference sequence). This CDR3 comprises 15 residues. The complete variable domain, with remaining parts taken from reference TRBV15 and TRBJ2-1, reads DAMVIQNPRYQVTQFGKPVTLSCSQTLNHNVMYWYQQKSSQAPKLLFHYYDKDFNNEADTPDNFQSRRPNTSFCFLDIRSPGLGDTAMYLCATKQGARILDEQFFGPGTRLTVL.

This chain links TRBV29-1 with TRBJ2-2, with TRBD2 identical over 7 bases. Germline trimming cut 3 bases from V and 7 bases from J; bases unmatched to any gene: 17. The CDR3 consists of 17 residues. Germline V gives CDR1 SQVTM, CDR2 ANQGSEA. DNA of the CDR3: TGCAGCGTTGACGGTGCGGGGCCTAGCGGACGAGGCGGGGAGCTGTTTTTT. Translating it yields CSVDGAGPSGRGGELFF.

There are many counts of this clonotype. This chain connects TRBV2 to TRBJ2-3; D perhaps matches TRBD2 (6 bases). The germline gives CDR1 SNHLY, CDR2 FYNNEI. V was cut by 1 base and J by 3 bases, with 11 bases left in between. The CDR3 consists of 15 residues. Here the CDR3 DNA reads TGTGCCAGCAGTGAAGACGGCGGGGAAACAGATACGCAGTATTTT. The encoded protein is CASSEDGGETDTQYF.

CDR3 amino acids: CASVLAGGEGTQYF. The DNA for the CDR3 is TGTGCCAGCGTACTAGCGGGGGGAGAAGGGACCCAGTACTTC. The chain joins TRBV6-2 or TRBV6-3 to TRBJ2-5; 12 positions match TRBD2. Germline CDR1 reads MNHEY; CDR2 reads SVGEGT. CDR3 length equals 14 residues. Losses at the gene ends were 8 bases for V and 7 bases for J; bases not matched to a gene: 8.

With respect to this clonotype: This could be a read error, since a much larger clone is one nucleotide away. This chain connects TRBV4-3 to TRBJ2-1; D unclear. Germline CDR1 is LGHNA and CDR2 is YSLEER. The CDR3 spans 14 residues. The V gene lost 0 bases and the J gene lost 6 bases, with 9 bases spanning the gap. CDR3 residues: CASSQDWCSNEQFF. The DNA of the CDR3 is TGCGCCAGCAGCCAAGATTGGTGTAGCAATGAGCAGTTCTTC.

The J gene is TRBJ2-4, the V gene TRBV5-1; TRBD1 or TRBD2 may be the D gene (5 bases each). CDR3 length: 17 residues. Germline lookup yields CDR1 SGHRS and CDR2 YFSETQ. The germline V and J ends were trimmed by 0 bases and 3 bases, with 16 bases remaining between them. The CDR3 spells CASSLVYAGSNKNIQYF. CDR3 nucleotides: TGCGCCAGCAGCTTGGTCTACGCAGGGAGTAACAAAAACATTCAGTACTTC.

The table lists this clonotype with a few counts. V usage is TRBV28 and J usage is TRBJ2-5; D is perhaps TRBD1 or TRBD2 (6 bases each). CDR1 and CDR2 from the germline V gene are MDHEN and SYDVKM. The V and J ends lost 2 bases and 5 bases respectively, with 15 bases between them. This CDR3 has 15 amino acids. DNA of the CDR3: TGTGCCAGCAGTTTACGGGGGCGCATGGAGGAGACCCAGTACTTC. Translated, it gives CASSLRGRMEETQYF.

The chain is built from TRBV20-1 and TRBJ2-2; 9 nucleotides agree with TRBD1. Germline V CDR1 and CDR2: DFQATT, SNEGSKA (reference sequence). This CDR3 has 17 amino acids. After removal of 0 bases from V and 3 bases from J, the junction contained 8 bases not matched to a gene. As DNA, the CDR3 is TGCAGTGCTAGAGATGCACAGGGGGCATCGGACACCGGGGAGCTGTTTTTT. Amino acids: CSARDAQGASDTGELFF.

This chain uses TRBV18 with TRBJ1-2; 8 bases map to TRBD1. CDR3 length: 16 residues. V was clipped by 1 base and J by 8 bases; unmatched bases: 12. The germline gives CDR1 KGHSH, CDR2 LQKENI. The CDR3 DNA reads as TGTGCCAGCTCACCACGAGTAGCCGACAGGGGAAACGGCTACACCTTC. Its protein is CASSPRVADRGNGYTF.